These 27 T cell receptor beta chains share one sample of origin, sequenced in a study of blood T cell repertoires in COVID-19. Generated by immunoSEQ multiplex PCR, the TCRdb table keeps only in-frame clones and is missing some. In the table there are around 170,000 clones, approximately 84% of which are singletons. The source material was PBMCs or T cells enriched from blood (not recorded which). These receptors originate from a man aged 50-59 years who had recovered from COVID-19.

The chain uses TRBV18 and TRBJ1-5; no definite D call. In germline, CDR1 is KGHSH, CDR2 LQKENI. This CDR3 comprises 14 residues. V was shortened by 4 bases and J by 8 bases, with 15 bases between the two germline ends. CDR3 in amino acids: CASSRGGQPEPQHF. The CDR3 DNA reads TGTGCCAGCTCACGCGGAGGGCAGCCTGAGCCCCAGCATTTT. The full variable domain, its missing parts supplied by reference TRBV18 and TRBJ1-5, is NAGVMQNPRHLVRRRGQEARLRCSPMKGHSHVYWYRQLPEEGLKFMVYLQKENIIDESGMPKERFSAEFPKEGPSILRIQQVVRGDSAAYFCASSRGGQPEPQHFGDGTRLSIL.

The V call is TRBV14, the J call TRBJ2-7; the match to TRBD1 covers 7 bases. Trimming cost V 4 bases and J 4 bases; bases outside gene matches: 1. Germline V gene lookup returns CDR1 SGHDN and CDR2 FVKESK. This CDR3 has 12 residues. In DNA form, the CDR3 reads TGTGCCAGCAGCCCGGACAGGTACGAGCAGTACTTC. Protein product: CASSPDRYEQYF.

The chain employs TRBV5-1 and TRBJ2-2; no reliable D call. Germline lookup yields CDR1 SGHRS and CDR2 YFSETQ. Trimming removed 6 bases from V and 0 bases from J, with 9 bases in between. The CDR3 contains 14 residues. The CDR3: CASNDITNTGELFF. CDR3 DNA: TGCGCCAGCAATGACATTACGAACACCGGGGAGCTGTTTTTT.

The rearrangement joins TRBV5-8 to TRBJ2-3; a weak D match, TRBD2 (5 bases). Germline CDR1 SGHTS, CDR2 YDEGEE. Trimming took 4 bases from V and 3 from J, leaving 9 bases between them. The length of the CDR3 is 13 residues. CDR3 sequence reads: CASSRGVTDTQYF. Written as DNA, the CDR3 is TGTGCCAGCAGCCGGGGAGTAACAGATACGCAGTATTTT. Full variable domain (missing parts from reference TRBV5-8 and TRBJ2-3): EAGVTQSPTHLIKTRGQQATLRCSPISGHTSVYWYQQALGLGLQFLLWYDEGEERNRGNFPPRFSGRQFPNYSSELNVNALELEDSALYLCASSRGVTDTQYFGPGTRLTVL.

The V and J genes are TRBV4-2 and TRBJ2-5, with 7 bases aligning to TRBD1. Losses at the gene ends were 8 bases for V and 5 bases for J; bases not matched to a gene: 11. Germline values: CDR1 LGHNA, CDR2 YNFKEQ. The CDR3 extends over 14 amino acids. The CDR3 here is CASAQQGLEETQYF. In nucleotides, the CDR3 is TGTGCCAGCGCTCAACAGGGGCTAGAGGAGACCCAGTACTTC.

The chain uses TRBV2 and TRBJ2-1; TRBD2 aligns across 11 bases. V was clipped by 7 bases and J by 0 bases; unmatched bases: 8. Per germline, CDR1 SNHLY and CDR2 FYNNEI. The CDR3 sequence is 17 residues long. In DNA, the CDR3 is TGTGCCAGCACCAGGGGACTAGCGGCATTCTCCTACAATGAGCAGTTCTTC. It yields the protein CASTRGLAAFSYNEQFF. The full variable domain, rest sourced from reference TRBV2 and TRBJ2-1, is EPEVTQTPSHQVTQMGQEVILRCVPISNHLYFYWYRQILGQKVEFLVSFYNNEISEKSEIFDDQFSVERPDGSNFTLKIRSTKLEDSAMYFCASTRGLAAFSYNEQFFGPGTRLTVL.

The chain uses TRBV18 and TRBJ2-7; the D gene is possibly TRBD2 (6 bases). CDR3 length: 13 amino acids. Germline lookup yields CDR1 KGHSH and CDR2 LQKENI. V lost 1 base and J 7 bases, leaving 11 bases between the germline ends. In DNA form, the CDR3 reads TGTGCCAGCTCACCACGAGAGGAGGGGGAGCAGTACTTC. It encodes CASSPREEGEQYF.

The chain combines TRBV29-1 with TRBJ2-3; 9 bases fit TRBD2. CDR3 length equals 14 residues. V shed 7 bases and J 4 bases; nucleotides not matched to a gene: 9. Germline lookup yields CDR1 SQVTM and CDR2 ANQGSEA. The CDR3 here is CSAASGELSDTQYF. CDR3 bases: TGCAGCGCCGCTAGCGGGGAGCTGTCAGATACGCAGTATTTT.

The chain uses TRBV5-1 and TRBJ2-1, with D possibly matching TRBD2 (6 bases). The CDR3 spans 17 residues. The germline CDR1 and CDR2 sequences are SGHRS and YFSETQ. Trimming removed 0 bases at V and 6 bases at J, with 19 bases between. The CDR3 loop reads CASSLEGGTPASNEQFF. The CDR3 DNA is TGCGCCAGCAGCTTGGAGGGCGGGACCCCGGCCAGCAATGAGCAGTTCTTC.

This clone was counted only a few times. The gene calls are TRBV12-3 or TRBV12-4 and TRBJ1-1, with TRBD1 identical over 7 bases. This CDR3 has 12 residues. V was clipped by 8 bases and J by 6 bases; unmatched bases: 6. The DNA of the CDR3 is TGTGCCAGCCTGTATCAGGGGGCTGAAGCTTTCTTT. Translation gives CASLYQGAEAFF.

As concerns this clone: The sample holds other DNA sequences that translate to the same CDR3. The V call is TRBV14, the J call TRBJ1-1; perhaps TRBD1 as D (5 bases). This CDR3 region has 13 residues. Germline CDR1 SGHDN, CDR2 FVKESK. V dropped 4 bases and J dropped 1 base, with 7 bases sitting between them. CDR3 sequence (DNA): TGTGCCAGCAGCCCGCAGGGGAACACTGAAGCTTTCTTT. Protein product: CASSPQGNTEAFF.

The gene calls are TRBV3-1 (or the pseudogene TRBV3-2) and TRBJ1-6, with D tentatively TRBD1 (6 bases). CDR3 length equals 14 residues. The ends were cut back, 1 base at V and 8 bases at J, with 9 bases in the middle. Germline assignment: CDR1 LGHDT and CDR2 YNNKEL (reference sequence). The CDR3 loop reads CASSQVDRHSPLHF. Here the CDR3 DNA reads TGTGCCAGCAGCCAAGTAGACAGGCATTCACCCCTCCACTTT.

This clone showed up just once. V and J are TRBV7-9 and TRBJ2-2; 12 bases are a match to TRBD2. Germline trimming cut 1 base from V and 9 bases from J; bases unmatched to any gene: 9. In germline, CDR1 is SEHNR, CDR2 FQNEAQ (reference sequence). This CDR3 comprises 17 residues. The CDR3 DNA is TGTGCCAGCAGCTTAGTTTCACTAGCGGGGGGCCAGCGGGAGCTGTTTTTT. Translating it yields CASSLVSLAGGQRELFF. The whole variable domain, remainder taken from reference TRBV7-9 and TRBJ2-2, is DTGVSQNPRHKITKRGQNVTFRCDPISEHNRLYWYRQTLGQGPEFLTYFQNEAQLEKSRLLSDRFSAERPKGSFSTLEIQRTEQGDSAMYLCASSLVSLAGGQRELFFGEGSRLTVL.

The chain couples TRBV7-9 to TRBJ1-1, with a tentative D call TRBD1 (6 bases). Germline V CDR1 and CDR2: SEHNR, FQNEAQ (reference sequence). This CDR3 has 12 amino acids. The V end was cut by 5 bases, the J end by 3 bases, with 7 bases between. The CDR3 loop reads CASSHRDTEAFF. CDR3 in DNA: TGTGCCAGCAGCCACAGGGACACTGAAGCTTTCTTT.

The chain joins TRBV7-6 to TRBJ2-7; the D gene is possibly TRBD2 (7 bases). Germline loops: CDR1 SGHVS, CDR2 FNYEAQ. CDR3 size: 15 residues. Between the trimmed V and J ends, which lost 4 bases and 2 bases, there was a span of 15 bases. CDR3 in amino acids: CASSSEGGGPYEQYF. CDR3 DNA: TGTGCCAGCAGCTCCGAAGGGGGGGGTCCCTACGAGCAGTACTTC.

The CDR3 DNA is TGCGCCAGCAGTGTCACCGGGACAGAGTCAGCTACGCAGTATTTT. This encodes CASSVTGTESATQYF. The J gene is TRBJ2-3, the V gene TRBV10-1, with 7 nucleotides matching TRBD1. The CDR3 is 15 residues long. After removal of 4 bases from V and 8 bases from J, the junction contained 12 bases not matched to a gene. CDR1 WNHNN and CDR2 SYGVQD come from the germline V gene (reference sequence).

The J gene is TRBJ2-7, the V gene TRBV6-5; the match to TRBD2 covers 11 bases. Losses at the gene ends were 6 bases for V and 6 bases for J; bases not matched to a gene: 7. The CDR3 totals 14 residues. Looked up from germline, CDR1 is MNHEY and CDR2 is SVGAGI. The CDR3 DNA reads TGTGCCAGCAGATTACTAGCGGGGGTGGGCGAGCAGTACTTC. It translates to CASRLLAGVGEQYF.

The chain combines TRBV11-3 with TRBJ2-7; tentative D call: TRBD1 (5 bases). The V end lost 3 bases, the J end lost 0 bases, and 12 bases lay between the germline ends. The CDR3 spans 15 residues. The germline V gene encodes CDR1 SGHNT and CDR2 YENEEA. The DNA of the CDR3 is TGTGCCAGCAGCTTTGGGGCGGAAGTCTCCTACGAGCAGTACTTC. The encoded protein is CASSFGAEVSYEQYF.

This rearrangement joins TRBV10-3 to TRBJ1-2; D not certain. Per germline, CDR1 ENHRY and CDR2 SYGVKD. The V gene lost 0 bases and the J gene lost 7 bases, with 12 bases spanning the gap. CDR3 size: 14 residues. The CDR3 spells CAISESTRTSGYTF. The CDR3 DNA sequence: TGTGCCATCAGTGAGTCGACTCGAACATCTGGCTACACCTTC.

The chain joins TRBV6-5 to TRBJ1-2; TRBD1 matches at 8 bases. The CDR3 covers 16 residues. Looked up from germline, CDR1 is MNHEY and CDR2 is SVGAGI. V dropped 4 bases and J dropped 7; count of bases not matched to a gene: 14. The CDR3 DNA reads TGTGCCAGCAGTTCCCTCCAGAGACAGGGGTTCTTTGGCTACACCTTC. Translating it yields CASSSLQRQGFFGYTF.

The genes are TRBV11-3 and TRBJ1-1, with D possibly matching TRBD1 (5 bases). The CDR3 length is 13 residues. The V gene's germline CDR1 is SGHNT and CDR2 YENEEA. V lost 6 bases and J lost 4, with 12 bases in between. The CDR3 coding sequence is TGTGCCAGCAGATCCGCAGGGTCCACTGAAGCTTTCTTT. Amino acids: CASRSAGSTEAFF.

This rearrangement joins TRBV6-5 to TRBJ1-1, with a tentative D call TRBD1 (5 bases). Germline V gene data show CDR1 as MNHEY and CDR2 as SVGAGI. The CDR3 length is 14 residues. V lost 6 bases, J lost 0 bases, and 11 bases lay in between. The chain's CDR3 is CASSWTPMNTEAFF. The CDR3, as DNA: TGTGCCAGCAGCTGGACACCCATGAACACTGAAGCTTTCTTT.

The genes are TRBV20-1 and TRBJ2-4; D possibly corresponds to TRBD1 (5 bases). The ends were cut back, 6 bases at V and 6 bases at J, with 9 bases in the middle. The length of the CDR3 is 11 residues. Germline CDR1 and CDR2: DFQATT and SNEGSKA (reference sequence). In DNA, the CDR3 is TGCAGTGCCCCGACAGCAAACATTCAGTACTTC. This codes for CSAPTANIQYF.

This chain links TRBV11-3 with TRBJ2-2; TRBD2 is a possible D gene (5 bases). V was trimmed by 10 bases and J by 3 bases, leaving 12 bases between them. The germline V gene encodes CDR1 SGHNT and CDR2 YENEEA. The length of the CDR3 is 13 residues. CDR3 DNA sequence: TGTGCCATCCGGGATCCGGACACCGGGGAGCTGTTTTTT. Its translation is CAIRDPDTGELFF.

V gene TRBV28 combines with J gene TRBJ1-2; a weak D match, TRBD1 (6 bases). Deletions cut 2 bases from V and 2 bases from J, with 12 bases between. The CDR3 covers 15 residues. Germline V gene data show CDR1 as MDHEN and CDR2 as SYDVKM. The CDR3 loop is CASSLIRQGNYGYTF. The DNA for the CDR3 is TGTGCCAGCAGTTTAATCCGCCAGGGGAACTATGGCTACACCTTC.

The chain uses TRBV2 and TRBJ2-7; 11 bases map to TRBD2. V shed 8 bases and J 7 bases; nucleotides not matched to a gene: 16. The CDR3 sequence is 16 residues long. From germline, CDR1 is SNHLY and CDR2 FYNNEI. The CDR3 is CASSTSGGVGVREQYF. The CDR3 nucleotides read TGTGCCAGCTCTACTAGCGGGGGCGTCGGGGTGAGGGAGCAGTACTTC.

This chain links TRBV28 with TRBJ2-1; 11 bases match TRBD2. Per the germline V gene, CDR1 is MDHEN and CDR2 is SYDVKM. The CDR3 has 16 amino acids. The junction had 9 bases not matched to a gene; V was cut back by 1 base and J by 10 bases. The CDR3 spells CASSLFGLAGGGEQFF. In DNA, the CDR3 is TGTGCCAGCAGTTTATTCGGGCTAGCGGGGGGCGGGGAGCAGTTCTTC.